What follows are 8 T cell receptor beta chains derived from one specimen sequenced in a study of early T cells in non-severe SARS-CoV-2 infection. TCRdb processed the 5' RACE reads anew with MiXCR; each CDR3 protein has one entry. The data contain some 59,000 distinct CDR3 sequences, roughly a tenth of them seen just once; the ten biggest clones take up around 20%. The sample comprised whole blood. The source is an adult who was a healthcare worker with PCR-confirmed SARS-CoV-2 infection or an uninfected control (not recorded which).

This clonotype was seen more than once but under ten times. The chain has TRBV29-1 and TRBJ2-7; D tentatively reads TRBD1 or TRBD2 (5 bases each). The CDR3 is 12 residues long. CDR1 is SQVTM, CDR2 ANQGSEA, per germline. With 8 bases removed from V and 5 bases from J, the gap between germline ends came to 16 bases. The CDR3 sequence: CSSAEGTDEQYF. The CDR3 DNA sequence: TGCAGCTCCGCTGAAGGGACCGACGAGCAGTACTTC.

This clonotype was observed a few times. The chain combines TRBV14 with TRBJ1-1; TRBD1 might be the D (6 bases). Germline V gene data show CDR1 as SGHDN and CDR2 as FVKESK. Deletions cut 4 bases from V and 7 bases from J, with 16 bases between. The CDR3 is 14 residues long. The CDR3 DNA reads as TGTGCCAGCAGCCTCTTACAGGGCAGGGGTGAAGCTTTCTTT. Protein: CASSLLQGRGEAFF. Together with reference TRBV14 and TRBJ1-1, the CDR3 gives the full variable domain: EAGVTQFPSHSVIEKGQTVTLRCDPISGHDNLYWYRRVMGKEIKFLLHFVKESKQDESGMPNNRFLAERTGGTYSTLKVQPAELEDSGVYFCASSLLQGRGEAFFGQGTRLTVV.

The table lists this clonotype with a few counts. The chain combines TRBV12-3 or TRBV12-4 with TRBJ1-4; 7 nucleotides match TRBD1. The CDR3 spans 13 residues. J lost 8 bases, V lost 3 bases, and 3 bases had no gene match. The CDR3 sequence is CASSFTGAEKLFF. DNA for the CDR3: TGTGCCAGCAGTTTTACAGGGGCAGAAAAACTGTTTTTT.

J is TRBJ1-1 and V is TRBV30; a possible D gene is TRBD1 (5 bases). The V gene lost 1 base and the J gene lost 4 bases, with 13 bases spanning the gap. CDR3 length: 14 amino acids. Germline CDR1 is GTSNPN and CDR2 is SVGIG (reference sequence). Here the CDR3 reads CAWSGGAGGTEAFF. Written as DNA, the CDR3 is TGTGCCTGGAGTGGTGGGGCCGGGGGCACTGAAGCTTTCTTT.

This chain joins TRBV20-1 and TRBJ2-5; D unclear. Trimming cost V 1 base and J 3 bases, with 15 bases left between them. Per germline, CDR1 DFQATT and CDR2 SNEGSKA (reference sequence). The CDR3 contains 15 residues. CDR3 in amino acids: CSARVNSVWEETQYF. As DNA, the CDR3 is TGCAGTGCTAGAGTTAACAGCGTATGGGAAGAGACCCAGTACTTC.

This clonotype was detected only a few times. This sequence joins TRBV29-1 and TRBJ2-2, with D perhaps matching TRBD1 or TRBD2 (5 bases each). Germline-derived CDR1 and CDR2 are SQVTM and ANQGSEA. V lost 5 bases and J lost 7, with 11 bases in between. The CDR3 consists of 12 residues. As DNA, the CDR3 is TGCAGCGTTTACGAGGGGTACGGGGAGCTGTTTTTT. Its translation: CSVYEGYGELFF.

The V and J genes are TRBV11-2 and TRBJ1-1; a weak D match, TRBD1 (5 bases). Germline V gives CDR1 SGHAT, CDR2 FQNNGV. The CDR3 loop spans 15 amino acids. V was shortened by 6 bases and J by 6 bases, with 20 bases between the two germline ends. The CDR3 loop reads CASRSLGRGNAEAFF. The CDR3 DNA sequence: TGTGCCAGCAGGTCCCTCGGTAGGGGCAACGCTGAAGCTTTCTTT. The variable domain in full, with the rest retrieved from reference TRBV11-2 and TRBJ1-1, is EAGVAQSPRYKIIEKRQSVAFWCNPISGHATLYWYQQILGQGPKLLIQFQNNGVVDDSQLPKDRFSAERLKGVDSTLKIQPAKLEDSAVYLCASRSLGRGNAEAFFGQGTRLTVV.

This clonotype occurred a few times. The chain joins TRBV19 to TRBJ1-1; 8 bases map to TRBD1. V dropped 9 bases and J dropped 5; count of bases not matched to a gene: 8. The CDR3 is 13 residues long. Germline V CDR1 and CDR2: LNHDA, SQIVND (reference sequence). The CDR3 DNA reads as TGTGCCAGCTCCCTGGACAGGGAGACTGAAGCTTTCTTT. Amino acids: CASSLDRETEAFF.